This T cell receptor beta chain emerged from a study of cytomegalovirus exposure and HLA in healthy donors. Study-level results: Among TCR beta chains, those listed as cytomegalovirus-associated numbered more than 150. Reports described diagnosis of cytomegalovirus status by the classifier as highly specific and sensitive.

Looked up from germline, CDR1 is SGDLS and CDR2 is YYNGEE. Trimming cost V 1 base and J 6 bases, with 14 bases left between them. The CDR3 is 15 residues long. TCRdb keeps only in-frame clones here, not all; method: immunoSEQ multiplex PCR. Altogether about 58,000 clones are present, more than 75% being singletons, with the ten largest covering 1% to 1.2%. Points on this clone: Antigen unknown.

Source material: PBMCs. The clonotype was recovered from a man between 18 and 29 years old in good health and CMV-seronegative. The J gene is TRBJ2-1, the V gene TRBV9; possibly TRBD2 for D (6 bases). The CDR3 bases are TGTGCCAGCAGCGTACAGGGAGGTGAGGGCAATGAGCAGTTCTTC. Protein sequence: CASSVQGGEGNEQFF.